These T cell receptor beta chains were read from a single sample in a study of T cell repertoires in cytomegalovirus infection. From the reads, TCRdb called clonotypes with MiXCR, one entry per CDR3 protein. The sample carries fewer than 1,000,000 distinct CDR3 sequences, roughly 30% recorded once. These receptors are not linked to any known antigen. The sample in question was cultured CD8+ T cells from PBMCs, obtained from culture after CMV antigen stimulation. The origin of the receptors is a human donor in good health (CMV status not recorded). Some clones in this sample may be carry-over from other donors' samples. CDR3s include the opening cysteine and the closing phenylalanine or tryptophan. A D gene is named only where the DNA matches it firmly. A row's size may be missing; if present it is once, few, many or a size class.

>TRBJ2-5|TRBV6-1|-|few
TGTGCCAGCAGTGAAGTCTGGGGCGAGACCCAGTACTTC
CASSEVWGETQYF
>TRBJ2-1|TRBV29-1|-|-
TGCAGCGTTGACAGGGACCAGTGGCCGAACAATGAGCAGTTCTTC
CSVDRDQWPNNEQFF
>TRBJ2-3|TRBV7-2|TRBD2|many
TGTGCCAGCAGTTCCGAGGGCGGGGGGGCCTGGAGAGATTTT
CASSSEGGGAWRDF
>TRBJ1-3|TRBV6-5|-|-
TGTGCCAGCAGTTACGGGTATATGGGCTCTGGAAACACCATATATTTT
CASSYGYMGSGNTIYF
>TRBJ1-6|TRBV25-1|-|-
TGTGCCAGCAGTGAACGGGCAGGGAACTATAATTCACCCCTCCACTTT
CASSERAGNYNSPLHF
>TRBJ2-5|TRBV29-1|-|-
TGCAGCGTTGAAGATTCGGGGCAGGCCCGGGCGACCCAGTACTTC
CSVEDSGQARATQYF
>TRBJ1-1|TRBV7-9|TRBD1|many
TGTGCCAGCAGCCCCGGACAGGGCGCTGAAGCTTTCTTT
CASSPGQGAEAFF
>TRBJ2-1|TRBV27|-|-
TGTGCCAGTTTATCAGGGGGCGGGAGCAATGAGCAGTTCTTC
CASLSGGGSNEQFF
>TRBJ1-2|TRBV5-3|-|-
TGTGCCAGCAGCTTGACCTCAACCGGGAGCCCGTGGGGTGCTAACTATGGCTACACCTTC
CASSLTSTGSPWGANYGYTF
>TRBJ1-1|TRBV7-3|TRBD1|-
TGTGCCAGCAGCTTACTCCGGGGACAGAAGAACACTGAAGCTTTCTTT
CASSLLRGQKNTEAFF
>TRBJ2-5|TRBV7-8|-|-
TGTACCAGCAGCCCCCCGGGGGAAGAGACCCAGTACTTC
CTSSPPGEETQYF
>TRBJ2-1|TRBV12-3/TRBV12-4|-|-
TGTGCCAGCAGTCCGCCGGACTATAACAATGAGCAGTTCTTC
CASSPPDYNNEQFF
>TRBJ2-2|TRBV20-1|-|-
TGCAGTGCTAGACCGGCGAACACCGGGGAGCTGTTTTTT
CSARPANTGELFF
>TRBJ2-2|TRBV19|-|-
TGTGCCAGTGCCGCCGCCGGGGAGCTGTTTTTT
CASAAAGELFF
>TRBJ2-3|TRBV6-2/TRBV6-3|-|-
TGTGCCAGCAGTTACATGGCTAGCTCCAACCTTTATTACACAGATACGCAGTATTTT
CASSYMASSNLYYTDTQYF
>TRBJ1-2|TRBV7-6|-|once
TGTGCCAGCAGCTTAGCGAAGAGACAGGCAGCAGACTATGGCTACACCTTC
CASSLAKRQAADYGYTF
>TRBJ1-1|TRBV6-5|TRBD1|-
TGTGCCAGCAGTTACCGAGAGAGACAGGGCGAGTCTGAAGCTTTCTTT
CASSYRERQGESEAFF
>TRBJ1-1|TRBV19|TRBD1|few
TGTGCCAGTAGTATCCCACCCACAGGGGCGAGCACTGAAGCTTTCTTT
CASSIPPTGASTEAFF
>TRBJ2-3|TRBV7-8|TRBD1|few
TGTGCCAGCAGCCACCGACAGGGGGCATATACGCAGTATTTT
CASSHRQGAYTQYF
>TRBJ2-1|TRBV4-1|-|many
TGCGCCAGCAGCCTCCTGGGGGGGCGCTTAATTTTGAATGAGCAGTTCTTC
CASSLLGGRLILNEQFF
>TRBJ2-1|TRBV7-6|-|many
TGTGCCAGCAGCACGCGGGTAGCTCCCTACAATGAGCAGTTCTTC
CASSTRVAPYNEQFF
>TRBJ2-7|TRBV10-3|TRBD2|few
TGTGCCATCAGTGATATCGGGACTAGCGGTGAAAAAAGCTTCTACGAGCAGTACTTC
CAISDIGTSGEKSFYEQYF
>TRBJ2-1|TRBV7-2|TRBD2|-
TGTGCCAGCAGCCTAGAGGGGTACGGGACTAGCGGTTCCTACAATGAGCAGTTCTTC
CASSLEGYGTSGSYNEQFF
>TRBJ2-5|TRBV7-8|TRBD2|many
TGTGCCAGCAGCGTCTTAGCGGGGGGGTTCTCCGAACAAGAGACCCAGTACTTC
CASSVLAGGFSEQETQYF
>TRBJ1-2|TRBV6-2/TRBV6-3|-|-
TGTGCCAGCAGTTACTCGATGCGTTCCTGGGGCTACACCTTC
CASSYSMRSWGYTF
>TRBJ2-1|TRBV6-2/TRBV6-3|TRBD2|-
TGTGCCAACAGTTTCGGGGGGGATGATGAGCAGTTCTTC
CANSFGGDDEQFF
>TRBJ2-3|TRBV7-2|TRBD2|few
TGTGCCAGCAGCCCGGGACTAGCGGGTGGGAGCACAGATACGCAGTATTTT
CASSPGLAGGSTDTQYF
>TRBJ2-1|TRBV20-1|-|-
TGCAGTGCTAGGTTCTCGCCGGGGAGCTCCTACAATGAGCAGTTCTTC
CSARFSPGSSYNEQFF
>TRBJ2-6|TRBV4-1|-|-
TGCGCCAGCAGCCAAGAGCCGGGTAACCCTGGGGCCAACGTCCTGACTTTC
CASSQEPGNPGANVLTF
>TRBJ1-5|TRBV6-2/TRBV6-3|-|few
TGTGCCAGCAGTACTCTCAGGGACCGGGGCAATCAGCCCCAGCATTTT
CASSTLRDRGNQPQHF
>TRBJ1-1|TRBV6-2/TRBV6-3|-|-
TGTGCCAGCACGAGGAGAACTGAAGCTTTCTTT
CASTRRTEAFF
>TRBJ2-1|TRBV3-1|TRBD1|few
TGTGCCAGCAGCCCGAGGGGGCGATGGGCCTACAATGAGCAGTTCTTC
CASSPRGRWAYNEQFF
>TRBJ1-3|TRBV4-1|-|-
TGCGCCAGCAGCCAAGATTCGGGTGTTGGAAACACCATATATTTT
CASSQDSGVGNTIYF
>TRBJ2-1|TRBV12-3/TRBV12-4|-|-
TGTGCCAGCAGTTTCCCATCCGTGGACAATGAGCAGTTCTTC
CASSFPSVDNEQFF
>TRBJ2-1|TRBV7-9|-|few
TGTGCCAGCAGCCTCAGGGTTGTAGGTGAGCAGTTCTTC
CASSLRVVGEQFF
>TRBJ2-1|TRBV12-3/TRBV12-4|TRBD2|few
TGTGCCAGCAGTCTACGGACTAGCGGACCCTACAATGAGCAGTTCTTC
CASSLRTSGPYNEQFF
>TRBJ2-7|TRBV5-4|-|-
TGTGCCAGCAGTCGAAGCGACGCCCCCTACGAGCAGTACTTC
CASSRSDAPYEQYF
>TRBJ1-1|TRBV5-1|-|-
TGCGCCAGCAGCTTGGTATTTGAGGCCACTGAAGCTTTCTTT
CASSLVFEATEAFF
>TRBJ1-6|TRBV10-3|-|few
TGTGCCATCAGTGAAGACGACTCCTATAATTCACCCCTCCACTTT
CAISEDDSYNSPLHF
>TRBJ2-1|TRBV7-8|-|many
TGTGCCAGCAGCCAACTTGACGGTAATGAGCAGTTCTTC
CASSQLDGNEQFF
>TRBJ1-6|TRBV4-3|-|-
TGCGCCAGCAGCCTAGGACTCGGGGGGAATTCACCCCTCCACTTT
CASSLGLGGNSPLHF